This entry is about one T cell receptor beta chain. Its antigen remains unidentified. The sample originates from a study of T cell responses to AZD1222 COVID-19 vaccine. Data came from immunoSEQ multiplex PCR; TCRdb stores just in-frame clones and leaves some out. The table records approximately 60,000 clones, roughly 88% of them present only once. Broader study findings: Donors were chiefly white British, with a greater number of females, and clonal diversity was perhaps underestimated.

The V and J ends lost 3 bases and 9 bases, in that order; junction bases with no gene match: 4. This CDR3 region has 12 residues. Germline V lookup: CDR1 SNHLY, CDR2 FYNNEI. This receptor was identified in an adult in good health. The sequencing used peripheral blood, collected on day 0 of AZD1222 vaccination. The chain joins TRBV2 to TRBJ1-1, with 7 bases lining up with TRBD1. The CDR3 DNA reads as TGTGCCAGCAGTGAGACAGGGTATAAAGCTTTCTTT. Residues: CASSETGYKAFF. Combining the CDR3 with reference TRBV2 and TRBJ1-1 gives the whole variable domain EPEVTQTPSHQVTQMGQEVILRCVPISNHLYFYWYRQILGQKVEFLVSFYNNEISEKSEIFDDQFSVERPDGSNFTLKIRSTKLEDSAMYFCASSETGYKAFFGQGTRLTVV.